This TCR beta chain was sequenced in a study of blood T cell repertoires in COVID-19. Data came from immunoSEQ multiplex PCR; TCRdb stores just in-frame clones and leaves some out. The table shows more than 300,000 clones, with approximately 91% occurring only once. Ages ranged from roughly 18 to 100 years, with residence in under 25 US areas. In germline, CDR1 is SGDLS, CDR2 YYNGEE. Trimming shortened V by 4 bases and J by 3 bases, and 17 bases separated the two germline ends. The CDR3 is 16 amino acids. V usage is TRBV9 and J usage is TRBJ2-1; perhaps TRBD2 as D (5 bases). This TCR came from a woman under 40 who had been exposed to COVID-19. Sequences were obtained from PBMCs or T cells enriched from blood (not recorded which). As DNA, the CDR3 is TGTGCCAGCAGCACCCGGCTAGCCAATAACTACAATGAGCAGTTCTTC. This sequence encodes CASSTRLANNYNEQFF.